The 2 T cell receptor beta chains given below trace back to one sample, sequenced in a study of shared clonotypes between healthy human individuals. The table came from immunoSEQ multiplex PCR; TCRdb's copy has only in-frame clones and leaves some out. There are roughly 2.5 million clones in the sample; 85% to 95% occur only once, and about 0.13% lies in the top ten. The sequenced sample consisted of naive CD4+ T cells sorted from blood. Subset given: CD45RA+ positively selected. The receptors here all came from a young man in good health.

About this clone itself: In the same sample, other DNA sequences code for this CDR3. The J gene is TRBJ2-7, the V gene TRBV7-9, with 10 bases aligning to TRBD1. With V trimmed by 3 bases and J by 2 bases, 1 base remained unmatched. Germline assignment: CDR1 SEHNR and CDR2 FQNEAQ (reference sequence). This CDR3 has 14 amino acids. The CDR3 DNA reads as TGTGCCAGCAGCTTGGGACAGGGGACCTACGAGCAGTACTTC. Translated, it gives CASSLGQGTYEQYF.

V gene TRBV4-1 combines with J gene TRBJ1-1, with a tentative D call TRBD1 (5 bases). The CDR3 is 15 amino acids. The germline gives CDR1 MGHRA, CDR2 YSYEKL. Trimming removed 4 bases from V and 3 bases from J, with 15 bases in between. The CDR3 loop is CASSRAGVGDTEAFF. Here the CDR3 DNA reads TGCGCCAGCAGCCGGGCGGGGGTAGGGGACACTGAAGCTTTCTTT.